This entry features one T cell receptor (beta chain) sequence. This sample is drawn from a study of blood T cell repertoires in COVID-19. Across the whole study: Acute and convalescent COVID-19 specimens originated in the United States, Italy and Spain. In each case, the material was cDNA or gDNA derived from T cells, B-cell-depleted T cells, or PBMCs.

Authors' methods: Nucleated cell counts were estimated from reference gene primer amplification. Method: immunoSEQ multiplex PCR; TCRdb's copy keeps in-frame clones and lacks some. The V and J calls and the clone size are those of that table, but D and trimming were determined from the DNA. The table lists more than 130,000 clones, approximately 80% of them singletons. CDR1 MNHEY and CDR2 SVGAGI come from the germline V gene. The CDR3 extends over 16 amino acids. V lost 0 bases and J lost 7, with 13 bases in between. The TCR comes from a human donor in a cohort sampled during active COVID-19. The chain links TRBV6-5 to TRBJ1-6; D is uncertain. Sequenced: peripheral blood. The CDR3 coding sequence is TGTGCCAGCAGTTACTCCCGAGGGTTCGGGAATTCACCCCTCCACTTT. This sequence encodes CASSYSRGFGNSPLHF.